One and the same sample provided the 7 T cell receptor beta chains below, sequenced in a study of blood T cell repertoires in COVID-19. Profiling relied on immunoSEQ multiplex PCR, and the TCRdb table lists in-frame clones only, not all of them. The sample yields about 80,000 clones, around 76% seen once. The specimen sequenced was peripheral blood. Receptor source: a man aged 65 to 85 with active or convalescent COVID-19.

Only one count was recorded for this clone. The V gene is TRBV5-4, the J gene TRBJ2-7; 8 bases line up with TRBD2. V lost 4 bases and J lost 6; bases outside the gene matches: 9. The CDR3 has 14 amino acids. Germline CDR1 SGHNT, CDR2 YYREEE (reference sequence). The CDR3 DNA is TGTGCCAGCAGCGTCGGGGGGGCAACTACCGAGCAGTACTTC. Protein: CASSVGGATTEQYF.

The rearrangement joins TRBV6-6 to TRBJ1-2; unclear D gene. Germline lookup yields CDR1 MNHNY and CDR2 SVGAGI (reference sequence). This CDR3 is built from 14 residues. Trimming removed 6 bases at V and 4 bases at J, with 15 bases between. The CDR3 reads CASSPSGDIYGYTF. For the CDR3, the DNA is TGTGCCAGCAGCCCAAGCGGGGATATCTATGGCTACACCTTC.

The gene calls are TRBV7-7 and TRBJ1-3; D is unclear. CDR1 is SSHAT, CDR2 FNYEAQ, per germline (reference sequence). The germline V and J ends were trimmed by 3 bases and 0 bases, with 18 bases remaining between them. The CDR3 runs to 18 residues. The CDR3 reads CASSFPHGASGSGNTIYF. In nucleotides, the CDR3 is TGTGCCAGCAGCTTCCCCCATGGAGCCTCCGGCTCTGGAAACACCATATATTTT.

This sequence joins TRBV11-3 and TRBJ1-1; tentative D call: TRBD1 (5 bases). The V and J ends lost 2 bases and 4 bases respectively, with 11 bases between them. This CDR3 comprises 14 residues. Germline V gives CDR1 SGHNT, CDR2 YENEEA. The CDR3, as DNA: TGTGCCAGCAGCTTACAGGGTACGGGCACTGAAGCTTTCTTT. Its translation is CASSLQGTGTEAFF.

J is TRBJ1-3 and V is TRBV28; a weak D match, TRBD1 (6 bases). This CDR3 contains 19 residues. Germline V CDR1 and CDR2: MDHEN, SYDVKM. V lost 5 bases to trimming and J lost 0 bases, with 23 bases between them. The CDR3 coding sequence is TGTGCCAGCAGTAAAAACACTTTCTACAGGGTTTACTCTGGAAACACCATATATTTT. This translates into CASSKNTFYRVYSGNTIYF.

The chain has TRBV3-1 (or the pseudogene TRBV3-2) and TRBJ2-7; D is undetermined. CDR1 is LGHDT, CDR2 YNNKEL, per germline (reference sequence). Trimming took 2 bases from V and 2 from J, leaving 10 bases between them. CDR3 size: 14 residues. The CDR3 region is CASSQNTETYEQYF. Written as DNA, the CDR3 is TGTGCCAGCAGCCAAAACACAGAAACCTACGAGCAGTACTTC.

This clone was recorded a few times. The J gene is TRBJ2-7, the V gene TRBV30, with D possibly matching TRBD1 (5 bases). Trimming removed 3 bases from V and 2 bases from J, with 14 bases in between. The CDR3 loop spans 14 amino acids. The germline V gene encodes CDR1 GTSNPN and CDR2 SVGIG (reference sequence). The CDR3 protein is CAWSKGRLAYEQYF. CDR3 nucleotides: TGTGCCTGGAGCAAGGGGCGGCTAGCCTACGAGCAGTACTTC.